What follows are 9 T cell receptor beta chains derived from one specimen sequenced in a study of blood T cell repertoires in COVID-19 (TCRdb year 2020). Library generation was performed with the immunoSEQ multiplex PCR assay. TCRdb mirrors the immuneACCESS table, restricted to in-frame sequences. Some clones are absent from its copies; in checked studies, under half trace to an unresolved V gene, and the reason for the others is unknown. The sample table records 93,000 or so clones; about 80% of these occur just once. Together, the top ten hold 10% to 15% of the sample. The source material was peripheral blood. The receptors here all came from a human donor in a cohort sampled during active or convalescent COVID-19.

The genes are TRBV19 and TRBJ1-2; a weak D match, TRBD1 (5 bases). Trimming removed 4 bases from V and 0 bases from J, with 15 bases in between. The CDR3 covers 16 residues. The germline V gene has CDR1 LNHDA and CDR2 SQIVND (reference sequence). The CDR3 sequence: CASSTSAGKANYGYTF. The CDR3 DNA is TGTGCCAGTAGTACCTCCGCAGGGAAAGCTAACTATGGCTACACCTTC. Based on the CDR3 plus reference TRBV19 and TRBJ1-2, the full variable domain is DGGITQSPKYLFRKEGQNVTLSCEQNLNHDAMYWYRQDPGQGLRLIYYSQIVNDFQKGDIAEGYSVSREKKESFPLTVTSAQKNPTAFYLCASSTSAGKANYGYTFGSGTRLTVV.

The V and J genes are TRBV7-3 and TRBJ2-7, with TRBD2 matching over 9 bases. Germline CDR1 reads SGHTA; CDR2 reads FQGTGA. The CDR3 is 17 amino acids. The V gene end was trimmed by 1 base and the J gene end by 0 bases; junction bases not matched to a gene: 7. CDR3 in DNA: TGTGCCAGCAGCTTAAATAGCGGGGGTCTGAGCTCCTACGAGCAGTACTTC. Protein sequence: CASSLNSGGLSSYEQYF.

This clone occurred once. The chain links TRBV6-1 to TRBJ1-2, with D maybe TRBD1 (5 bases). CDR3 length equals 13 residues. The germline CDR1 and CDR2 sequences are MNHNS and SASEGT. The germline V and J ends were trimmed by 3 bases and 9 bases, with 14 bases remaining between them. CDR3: CASSDGRAGSYTF. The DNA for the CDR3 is TGTGCCAGCAGTGATGGGCGAGCAGGGAGCTACACCTTC.

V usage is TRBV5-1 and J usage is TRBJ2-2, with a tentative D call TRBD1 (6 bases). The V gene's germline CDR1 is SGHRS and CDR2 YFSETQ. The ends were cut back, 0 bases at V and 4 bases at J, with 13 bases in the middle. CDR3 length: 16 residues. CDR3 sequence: CASSLDGPRGTGELFF. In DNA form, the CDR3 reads TGCGCCAGCAGCTTGGATGGGCCCAGGGGCACCGGGGAGCTGTTTTTT.

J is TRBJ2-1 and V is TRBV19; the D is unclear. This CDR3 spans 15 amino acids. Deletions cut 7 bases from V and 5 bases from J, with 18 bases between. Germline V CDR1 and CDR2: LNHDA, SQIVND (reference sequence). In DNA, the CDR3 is TGTGCCAGTAAGATTCGGAGCTCTCCAAACAATGAGCAGTTCTTC. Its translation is CASKIRSSPNNEQFF.

In DNA, the CDR3 is TGTGCCACCAGTGATTGGACAGGGGGTCGGGATACGCAGTATTTT. This encodes CATSDWTGGRDTQYF. The chain is built from TRBV24-1 and TRBJ2-3; TRBD1 matches 10 bases. The CDR3 sequence is 15 residues long. Trimming at V came to 2 bases and at J to 6 bases, leaving 4 bases not matched to a gene. Per germline, CDR1 KGHDR and CDR2 SFDVKD.

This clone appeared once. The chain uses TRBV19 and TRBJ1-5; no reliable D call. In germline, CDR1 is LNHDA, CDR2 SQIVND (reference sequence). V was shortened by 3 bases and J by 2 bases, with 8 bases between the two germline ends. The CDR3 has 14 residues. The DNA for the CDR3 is TGTGCCAGTAGTATGAGAGGAGGCAATCAGCCCCAGCATTTT. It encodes CASSMRGGNQPQHF.

The CDR3 protein is CASSFTGTVYEQYF. DNA for the CDR3: TGTGCCAGCAGTTTCACCGGGACAGTTTACGAGCAGTACTTC. V and J are TRBV28 and TRBJ2-7; 7 bases fit TRBD1. CDR3 length equals 14 residues. After removal of 3 bases from V and 4 bases from J, the junction contained 6 bases not matched to a gene. Germline V lookup: CDR1 MDHEN, CDR2 SYDVKM.

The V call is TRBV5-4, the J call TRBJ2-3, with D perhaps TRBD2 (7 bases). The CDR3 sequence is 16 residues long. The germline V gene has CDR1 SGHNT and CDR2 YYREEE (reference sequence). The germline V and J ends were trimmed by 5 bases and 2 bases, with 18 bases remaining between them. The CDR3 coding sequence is TGTGCCAGCAGTTTTACCCGGGGGGCGAACACAGATACGCAGTATTTT. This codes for CASSFTRGANTDTQYF.